This entry lists 23 T cell receptor beta chains sequenced from one sample in a study of beta chain features in type 1 diabetes (dated by TCRdb to the late 2010s). The library was obtained by the immunoSEQ multiplex PCR assay. The entire amount of isolated RNA was reverse transcribed using the High Capacity cDNA Reverse Transcription Kit, so the sequenced TCRB transcripts were expressed ones. TCRdb holds this immuneACCESS table with in-frame rearrangements only. Some clones are missing; in checked studies, unresolved V genes explain under half, and the rest has no known cause. The sample includes some 240,000 clones, with roughly 17% observed a single time. The ten largest make up approximately 0.086% of the sample. Study-level results and caveats: A moderate but significant shortening of TCRB CDR3 length was observed in type 1 diabetes patients in all four CD4+ subsets.

For these TCRs, the target antigens are not known. The sequencing input was naive CD4+ T cells from blood. Taken with the paper, the label for cell subset or site translates to: true naive CD4+ T cells. These receptors all come from a man in his thirties or forties with type 1 diabetes.

This clone was counted a few times. The chain recombines TRBV28 with TRBJ2-1; 7 bases are a match to TRBD1. The V gene's germline CDR1 is MDHEN and CDR2 SYDVKM. This CDR3 comprises 16 residues. V shed 8 bases and J 0 bases; nucleotides not matched to a gene: 10. The CDR3 here is CASLSTGAPSYNEQFF. The CDR3 DNA reads as TGTGCCAGCCTCTCTACAGGGGCTCCCTCCTACAATGAGCAGTTCTTC.

This chain joins TRBV4-1 and TRBJ2-1; weak D call: TRBD1 (6 bases). Looked up from germline, CDR1 is MGHRA and CDR2 is YSYEKL. The germline V and J ends were trimmed by 1 base and 3 bases, with 10 bases remaining between them. The CDR3 contains 15 residues. DNA for the CDR3: TGCGCCAGCAGCCAAGCGGGACAAAGCTACAATGAGCAGTTCTTC. It codes for CASSQAGQSYNEQFF.

This clone was seen more than once but under ten times. The J gene is TRBJ2-1, the V gene TRBV5-1; D call uncertain. This CDR3 is 14 amino acids long. Germline CDR1 and CDR2: SGHRS and YFSETQ. With 4 bases removed from V and 0 bases from J, the gap between germline ends came to 8 bases. Written as DNA, the CDR3 is TGCGCCAGCAGCGAGACCCTCTCCTACAATGAGCAGTTCTTC. Amino acids: CASSETLSYNEQFF.

The chain employs TRBV20-1 and TRBJ2-1; the D gene could be TRBD1 or TRBD2 (5 bases each). V was pared by 5 bases and J by 9 bases, with 11 bases between. Germline loops: CDR1 DFQATT, CDR2 SNEGSKA (reference sequence). The CDR3 has 11 amino acids. The chain's CDR3 is CSALGGSEQFF. The CDR3 nucleotides read TGCAGTGCTCTTGGGGGAAGTGAGCAGTTCTTC.

The chain is built from TRBV29-1 and TRBJ2-1; the match to TRBD2 covers 7 bases. Trimming at V came to 4 bases and at J to 2 bases, leaving 5 bases not matched to a gene. Germline V gives CDR1 SQVTM, CDR2 ANQGSEA. There are 14 residues in the CDR3. For the CDR3, the DNA is TGCAGCGTTGCGGCTAGCGGCCCCTACAATGAGCAGTTCTTC. It is translated as CSVAASGPYNEQFF.

This clone was observed a few times. The genes are TRBV23-1 and TRBJ2-7, with D hard to call. TRBV23-1 carries the ORF label, with uncertain function. This CDR3 has 16 amino acids. V lost 5 bases to trimming and J lost 2 bases, with 19 bases between them. CDR3 sequence (DNA): TGCGCCAGCAGTTCACCGCAAAACAGTGAAACCTACGAGCAGTACTTC. Encoded protein: CASSSPQNSETYEQYF.

The table lists this clone with a few counts. The chain couples TRBV14 to TRBJ1-2, with 11 bases matching TRBD1. This CDR3 is built from 14 residues. V lost 1 base, J lost 8 bases, and 3 bases stayed unmatched. CDR1 and CDR2 from the germline V gene are SGHDN and FVKESK. CDR3 protein: CASSQGTGGSGYTF. The DNA of the CDR3 is TGTGCCAGCAGCCAAGGGACAGGGGGCTCCGGCTACACCTTC.

This clone has just a few counts. V is TRBV29-1 and J is TRBJ1-1; no reliable D call. V was shortened by 4 bases and J by 0 bases, with 9 bases between the two germline ends. The germline gives CDR1 SQVTM, CDR2 ANQGSEA. This CDR3 region has 13 residues. Here the CDR3 reads CSVGGDLNTEAFF. The CDR3 nucleotides read TGCAGCGTTGGGGGAGACTTGAACACTGAAGCTTTCTTT.

There are a few counts of this clone. The V and J genes are TRBV30 and TRBJ2-2; D not resolved. The V and J ends lost 5 bases and 2 bases respectively, with 9 bases between them. Germline lookup yields CDR1 GTSNPN and CDR2 SVGIG (reference sequence). The CDR3 spans 13 residues. The CDR3 spells CAWVTANTGELFF. The CDR3 DNA reads TGTGCCTGGGTCACGGCTAACACCGGGGAGCTGTTTTTT.

The chain carries TRBV29-1 and TRBJ1-3; D gene unclear. The V and J ends lost 4 bases and 2 bases respectively, with 12 bases between them. CDR3 size: 14 residues. Per germline, CDR1 SQVTM and CDR2 ANQGSEA. CDR3 DNA sequence: TGCAGCGTTGTCGGAGGTGCGCCTGGAAACACCATATATTTT. Its translation: CSVVGGAPGNTIYF.

The chain carries TRBV29-1 and TRBJ2-3, with TRBD1 matching 7 bases. The germline gives CDR1 SQVTM, CDR2 ANQGSEA. V lost 4 bases and J lost 0; bases outside the gene matches: 7. The CDR3 has 15 amino acids. The CDR3 sequence: CSVVLRDRSTDTQYF. As DNA, the CDR3 is TGCAGCGTTGTGCTTCGGGACAGAAGCACAGATACGCAGTATTTT.

The chain uses TRBV27 and TRBJ2-3, with 8 bases aligning to TRBD2. This CDR3 is 16 amino acids long. Trimming removed 3 bases from V and 2 bases from J; junction bases left unmatched: 7. In germline, CDR1 is MNHEY, CDR2 SMNVEV (reference sequence). The CDR3 nucleotides are TGTGCCAGCAGTTTTGGGTTAGCGGGATACACAGATACGCAGTATTTT. It encodes CASSFGLAGYTDTQYF.

This clone was counted a few times. The V gene is TRBV2, the J gene TRBJ2-6; D gene uncertain. The CDR3 runs 13 residues. V was shortened by 4 bases and J by 4 bases, with 5 bases between the two germline ends. The germline gives CDR1 SNHLY, CDR2 FYNNEI. The CDR3 DNA sequence: TGTGCCAGCAGTGCCTCCGGGGCCAACGTCCTGACTTTC. As protein: CASSASGANVLTF. The full variable domain, rest sourced from reference TRBV2 and TRBJ2-6, is EPEVTQTPSHQVTQMGQEVILRCVPISNHLYFYWYRQILGQKVEFLVSFYNNEISEKSEIFDDQFSVERPDGSNFTLKIRSTKLEDSAMYFCASSASGANVLTFGAGSRLTVL.

The rearrangement joins TRBV4-2 to TRBJ1-3; D uncertain. V dropped 0 bases and J dropped 8 bases, with 14 bases sitting between them. Germline lookup yields CDR1 LGHNA and CDR2 YNFKEQ. This CDR3 spans 15 amino acids. CDR3: CASSQDKRHSDTIYF. The CDR3, as DNA: TGTGCCAGCAGCCAAGATAAACGTCACTCGGACACCATATATTTT.

This clone was detected a few times. In DNA, the CDR3 is TGTGCCAGCTCCGGGGAGTACACAGATACGCAGTATTTT. Amino acid sequence: CASSGEYTDTQYF. J is TRBJ2-3 and V is TRBV2; D possibly corresponds to TRBD2 (5 bases). The germline V and J ends were trimmed by 8 bases and 2 bases, with 11 bases remaining between them. The CDR3 spans 13 residues. Per the germline V gene, CDR1 is SNHLY and CDR2 is FYNNEI.

The rearrangement uses TRBV6-5 and TRBJ2-7, with D uncertain. Germline-derived CDR1 and CDR2 are MNHEY and SVGAGI. The V end lost 0 bases, the J end lost 4 bases, and 13 bases lay between the germline ends. The CDR3 length is 15 residues. Here the CDR3 DNA reads TGTGCCAGCAGTTACTCGAATACCGCCGGGTACGAGCAGTACTTC. Translated: CASSYSNTAGYEQYF.

Of note for this clone: Other nucleotide sequences in the sample specify the same CDR3. The chain joins TRBV28 to TRBJ2-7; no firm D call. The CDR3 has 12 amino acids. The germline gives CDR1 MDHEN, CDR2 SYDVKM. V was cut by 2 bases and J by 3 bases, with 5 bases left in between. The CDR3 region has the DNA TGTGCCAGCAGTTTAGAAGGCTACGAGCAGTACTTC. Translation gives CASSLEGYEQYF.

This clone was detected a few times. This chain uses TRBV4-1 with TRBJ1-2; possible D gene TRBD1, 6 bases. Trimming pared 7 bases from V and 1 base from J, leaving 22 bases between. This CDR3 has 17 amino acids. The germline V gene encodes CDR1 MGHRA and CDR2 YSYEKL. DNA of the CDR3: TGCGCCAGCAACCCTGAAGGGACAACCTTCTATAACTATGGCTACACCTTC. Its translation is CASNPEGTTFYNYGYTF.

In this sample, this clone turned up a few times. This chain joins TRBV30 and TRBJ2-7, with TRBD2 matching 7 bases. V gave up 2 bases and J gave up 0 bases; unmatched junction bases: 4. Germline CDR1 is GTSNPN and CDR2 is SVGIG (reference sequence). There are 14 residues in the CDR3. CDR3 DNA: TGTGCCTGGAGTAGGAGCGGGGTCTCCTACGAGCAGTACTTC. Amino acids: CAWSRSGVSYEQYF.

This clone was recorded a few times. The rearrangement uses TRBV7-2 and TRBJ2-5, with a weak D call TRBD1 (5 bases). The ends were cut back, 4 bases at V and 5 bases at J, with 11 bases in the middle. The CDR3 has 13 residues. In germline, CDR1 is SGHTA, CDR2 FQGNSA. CDR3 in DNA: TGTGCCAGCAGCTCCCAGGGTCGCGAGACCCAGTACTTC. This gives the protein CASSSQGRETQYF.

This clone turned up a few times. The rearrangement joins TRBV4-1 to TRBJ2-3; D gene uncertain. This CDR3 has 17 residues. CDR1 and CDR2 (germline): MGHRA, YSYEKL. V lost 1 base and J 4 bases, leaving 18 bases between the germline ends. The CDR3 bases are TGCGCCAGCAGCCAAGCCGTTATTCCGGCTGGGGCAGATACGCAGTATTTT. This codes for CASSQAVIPAGADTQYF.

Details on this clone: This sample includes further DNA sequences coding for the same CDR3. The V and J genes are TRBV25-1 and TRBJ2-5; either TRBD1 or TRBD2 may supply D (5 bases each). The length of the CDR3 is 15 residues. The ends were cut back, 2 bases at V and 0 bases at J, with 10 bases in the middle. Germline loops: CDR1 MGHDK, CDR2 SYGVNS. CDR3 in amino acids: CASSEGGSYQETQYF. The CDR3 DNA reads TGTGCCAGCAGTGAAGGGGGATCTTACCAAGAGACCCAGTACTTC.

The table lists this clone with a few counts. In DNA, the CDR3 is TGCGCCAGCAGCCACGACGGGAATGAGCAGTTCTTC. Its translation is CASSHDGNEQFF. This sequence joins TRBV5-1 and TRBJ2-1; D uncertain. CDR1 is SGHRS and CDR2 is YFSETQ in the germline V gene. Trimming removed 4 bases at V and 7 bases at J, with 9 bases between. The CDR3 runs 12 residues. Combining the CDR3 with reference TRBV5-1 and TRBJ2-1 gives the whole variable domain KAGVTQTPRYLIKTRGQQVTLSCSPISGHRSVSWYQQTPGQGLQFLFEYFSETQRNKGNFPGRFSGRQFSNSRSEMNVSTLELGDSALYLCASSHDGNEQFFGPGTRLTVL.